This is a list of T cell receptor beta chains from one sample in a study of T cell responses to AZD1222 COVID-19 vaccine. Assay: immunoSEQ multiplex PCR; the TCRdb copy retains only in-frame clones and omits some. The sample has over 85,000 clones; about 94% are singletons. The specimen comprised peripheral blood, sampled 28 days after the second AZD1222 dose. Receptors originate from an adult who received the AZD1222 COVID-19 vaccine. Both conserved end residues are part of each CDR3. Each record gives: clone size, J gene, D gene, V gene, CDR3 length, CDR3 protein, CDR3 DNA. The D gene is left open where the match is weak. For some rows the clone size is stated as once, few or many, or as a class when expanded; others skip it.

clone size: -
J gene: TRBJ1-1
D gene: -
V gene: TRBV11-2
CDR3 length: 16
CDR3 protein: CASSRRARDLNTEAFF
CDR3 DNA: TGTGCCAGCAGCCGCCGTGCCCGGGACCTGAACACTGAAGCTTTCTTT

clone size: -
J gene: TRBJ2-7
D gene: -
V gene: TRBV5-1
CDR3 length: 13
CDR3 protein: CASSSTGSYEQYF
CDR3 DNA: TGCGCCAGCAGCTCGACAGGTTCCTACGAGCAGTACTTC

clone size: once
J gene: TRBJ2-2
D gene: -
V gene: TRBV5-1
CDR3 length: 18
CDR3 protein: CASSLGTNLRVYTGELFF
CDR3 DNA: TGCGCCAGCAGCTTGGGGACTAACCTCAGGGTATACACCGGGGAGCTGTTTTTT

clone size: -
J gene: TRBJ2-7
D gene: -
V gene: TRBV28
CDR3 length: 12
CDR3 protein: CASGKGGWEQYF
CDR3 DNA: TGTGCCAGCGGCAAGGGCGGTTGGGAGCAGTACTTC

clone size: -
J gene: TRBJ2-3
D gene: -
V gene: TRBV2
CDR3 length: 14
CDR3 protein: CASSVWQTTDTQYF
CDR3 DNA: TGTGCCAGCAGTGTGTGGCAGACCACAGATACGCAGTATTTT

clone size: -
J gene: TRBJ1-2
D gene: -
V gene: TRBV5-4
CDR3 length: 16
CDR3 protein: CASTTGGESSGYGYTF
CDR3 DNA: TGTGCCAGCACCACGGGGGGGGAGTCCTCGGGCTATGGCTACACCTTC

clone size: -
J gene: TRBJ2-1
D gene: TRBD2
V gene: TRBV6-5
CDR3 length: 14
CDR3 protein: CASTRLAVPNEQFF
CDR3 DNA: TGTGCCAGCACCCGACTAGCGGTACCCAATGAGCAGTTCTTC

clone size: -
J gene: TRBJ2-5
D gene: -
V gene: TRBV9
CDR3 length: 8
CDR3 protein: CASRTQYF
CDR3 DNA: TGTGCCAGCAGGACCCAGTACTTC

clone size: -
J gene: TRBJ1-2
D gene: TRBD1
V gene: TRBV6-5
CDR3 length: 15
CDR3 protein: CASSYGTGTNYGYTF
CDR3 DNA: TGTGCCAGCAGTTACGGGACAGGGACAAACTATGGCTACACCTTC

clone size: -
J gene: TRBJ1-1
D gene: -
V gene: TRBV7-9
CDR3 length: 12
CDR3 protein: CASSQADTEAFF
CDR3 DNA: TGTGCCAGCAGCCAAGCGGACACTGAAGCTTTCTTT

clone size: -
J gene: TRBJ1-2
D gene: -
V gene: TRBV29-1
CDR3 length: 12
CDR3 protein: CSIQTENYGYTF
CDR3 DNA: TGCAGCATACAGACCGAGAACTATGGCTACACCTTC

clone size: -
J gene: TRBJ1-1
D gene: -
V gene: TRBV6-5
CDR3 length: 14
CDR3 protein: CASRPGSLNTEAFF
CDR3 DNA: TGTGCCAGCAGGCCAGGATCCTTGAACACTGAAGCTTTCTTT

clone size: -
J gene: TRBJ1-4
D gene: TRBD1
V gene: TRBV4-1
CDR3 length: 14
CDR3 protein: CASSLTGGNEKLFF
CDR3 DNA: TGCGCCAGCAGCCTGACAGGGGGAAATGAAAAACTGTTTTTT

clone size: -
J gene: TRBJ2-7
D gene: -
V gene: TRBV6-5
CDR3 length: 13
CDR3 protein: CASSLLISYEQYF
CDR3 DNA: TGTGCCAGCAGTTTGCTGATCTCCTACGAGCAGTACTTC

clone size: -
J gene: TRBJ1-5
D gene: -
V gene: TRBV18
CDR3 length: 17
CDR3 protein: CASSPEEKGGSNQPQHF
CDR3 DNA: TGTGCCAGCTCACCAGAAGAAAAGGGGGGTAGCAATCAGCCCCAGCATTTT

clone size: -
J gene: TRBJ2-1
D gene: TRBD2
V gene: TRBV7-9
CDR3 length: 14
CDR3 protein: CASSLVGGSNEQFF
CDR3 DNA: TGTGCCAGCAGCTTAGTTGGCGGGAGCAATGAGCAGTTCTTC

clone size: -
J gene: TRBJ2-7
D gene: -
V gene: TRBV4-2
CDR3 length: 14
CDR3 protein: CASSPGAVGYEQYF
CDR3 DNA: TGTGCCAGCAGCCCCGGGGCAGTAGGCTACGAGCAGTACTTC

clone size: -
J gene: TRBJ1-1
D gene: -
V gene: TRBV19
CDR3 length: 13
CDR3 protein: CASSTPRATEAFF
CDR3 DNA: TGTGCCAGTAGTACCCCGCGGGCCACTGAAGCTTTCTTT

clone size: -
J gene: TRBJ2-3
D gene: TRBD2
V gene: TRBV2
CDR3 length: 18
CDR3 protein: CASSELPGLAGGGDTQYF
CDR3 DNA: TGTGCCAGCAGTGAACTTCCGGGACTAGCGGGAGGAGGTGATACGCAGTATTTT

clone size: -
J gene: TRBJ2-7
D gene: -
V gene: TRBV7-9
CDR3 length: 10
CDR3 protein: CAIGTHEQYF
CDR3 DNA: TGTGCCATCGGGACCCACGAGCAGTACTTC

clone size: -
J gene: TRBJ2-1
D gene: -
V gene: TRBV10-2
CDR3 length: 14
CDR3 protein: CASSEPAAYNEQFF
CDR3 DNA: TGCGCCAGCAGTGAGCCAGCCGCCTACAATGAGCAGTTCTTC

clone size: -
J gene: TRBJ2-1
D gene: TRBD2
V gene: TRBV27
CDR3 length: 12
CDR3 protein: CASMSGLAGKFF
CDR3 DNA: TGTGCCAGCATGTCCGGACTAGCTGGGAAGTTCTTC